One and the same sample provided the 28 T cell receptor beta chains below, sequenced in a study of T cell responses to AZD1222 COVID-19 vaccine. Method: immunoSEQ multiplex PCR; TCRdb's copy keeps in-frame clones and lacks some. The data hold 100,000 to 150,000 clones, with roughly 90% observed a single time. Sequenced here: peripheral blood, sampled on day 0 of AZD1222 vaccination. The receptors originated from an adult in good health.

The chain carries TRBV10-2 and TRBJ1-1, with D uncertain. CDR1 WSHSY and CDR2 SAAADI come from the germline V gene. V was shortened by 7 bases and J by 0 bases, with 6 bases between the two germline ends. The CDR3 runs to 12 residues. The CDR3: CASNSVNTEAFF. In nucleotides, the CDR3 is TGCGCCAGCAATTCAGTGAACACTGAAGCTTTCTTT.

The chain recombines TRBV7-6 with TRBJ2-3; possible D gene TRBD2, 6 bases. This CDR3 spans 17 amino acids. Looked up from germline, CDR1 is SGHVS and CDR2 is FNYEAQ. V was trimmed by 1 base and J by 2 bases, leaving 16 bases between them. CDR3 in DNA: TGTGCCAGCAGCTTAGAACCCGCGGGACGGGACACAGATACGCAGTATTTT. Translation gives CASSLEPAGRDTDTQYF.

J is TRBJ1-2 and V is TRBV15; no reliable D call. The CDR3 extends over 13 amino acids. Between the trimmed V and J ends, which lost 4 bases and 4 bases, there was a span of 10 bases. Germline CDR1 and CDR2: LNHNV and YYDKDF (reference sequence). CDR3 in DNA: TGTGCCACCAGCATCGCACAACTCTATGGCTACACCTTC. Translated: CATSIAQLYGYTF.

The rearrangement uses TRBV3-1 (or the pseudogene TRBV3-2) and TRBJ1-2; 12 bases match TRBD1. The V and J ends lost 5 bases and 8 bases, in that order; junction bases with no gene match: 6. Germline CDR1 LGHDT, CDR2 YNNKEL (reference sequence). This CDR3 spans 14 amino acids. This CDR3 is CASSWDRGRLGYTF. The CDR3 DNA reads as TGTGCCAGCAGCTGGGACAGGGGGCGTCTGGGCTACACCTTC.

The chain carries TRBV18 and TRBJ1-5; weak D call: TRBD1 (5 bases). Trimming left V 4 bases short and J 5 bases short, with 12 bases between. Germline-derived CDR1 and CDR2 are KGHSH and LQKENI. This CDR3 is 14 amino acids long. This CDR3 is CASSLAGGDQPQHF. In nucleotides, the CDR3 is TGTGCCAGCTCACTCGCCGGAGGGGATCAGCCCCAGCATTTT.

The chain combines TRBV27 with TRBJ1-2; 11 nucleotides align to TRBD1. Losses at the gene ends were 1 base for V and 1 base for J; bases not matched to a gene: 8. CDR1 and CDR2 (germline): MNHEY, SMNVEV (reference sequence). The CDR3 length is 18 residues. CDR3 sequence reads: CASSLLGGTGGRNYGYTF. The CDR3 coding sequence is TGTGCCAGCAGTTTATTAGGGGGGACAGGGGGTCGTAACTATGGCTACACCTTC.

V is TRBV19 and J is TRBJ1-1; D is unclear. The CDR3 loop spans 13 amino acids. The V and J ends lost 3 bases and 7 bases respectively, with 12 bases between them. Per germline, CDR1 LNHDA and CDR2 SQIVND (reference sequence). In nucleotides, the CDR3 is TGTGCCAGTAGTATGGGCCGATGGGGTGAAGCTTTCTTT. Encoded protein: CASSMGRWGEAFF.

The chain uses TRBV9 and TRBJ2-1; the match to TRBD2 covers 11 bases. Unmatched junction bases numbered 7, after V lost 4 bases and J lost 4 bases. Germline CDR1 is SGDLS and CDR2 is YYNGEE. This CDR3 comprises 16 residues. CDR3 in amino acids: CASSTRLAGRYNEQFF. CDR3 in DNA: TGTGCCAGCAGCACCCGACTAGCGGGACGTTACAATGAGCAGTTCTTC.

The chain carries TRBV24-1 and TRBJ1-1, with 10 bases identical to TRBD1. The CDR3 extends over 17 amino acids. Trimming cost V 4 bases and J 4 bases; bases outside gene matches: 11. Germline V CDR1 and CDR2: KGHDR, SFDVKD. As DNA, the CDR3 is TGTGCCACCAGTGAGCTCAACCGACAGGGGGCATTCACTGAAGCTTTCTTT. This translates into CATSELNRQGAFTEAFF.

This chain uses TRBV4-1 with TRBJ2-3; D is uncertain. The CDR3 runs to 14 residues. CDR1 and CDR2 (germline): MGHRA, YSYEKL. Deletions cut 4 bases from V and 0 bases from J, with 8 bases between. The CDR3 is CASSPGLSTDTQYF. CDR3 DNA: TGCGCCAGCAGCCCCGGATTGAGCACAGATACGCAGTATTTT.

V usage is TRBV27 and J usage is TRBJ2-7, with D hard to call. With 4 bases removed from V and 2 bases from J, the gap between germline ends came to 12 bases. The V gene's germline CDR1 is MNHEY and CDR2 SMNVEV (reference sequence). This CDR3 has 14 amino acids. The CDR3 sequence: CASSYLDGPYEQYF. CDR3 nucleotides: TGTGCCAGCAGTTACCTTGACGGTCCCTACGAGCAGTACTTC.

The rearrangement uses TRBV27 and TRBJ1-6; a possible D gene is TRBD1 (5 bases). Trimming cost V 5 bases and J 8 bases, with 22 bases left between them. The CDR3 extends over 17 amino acids. Germline assignment: CDR1 MNHEY and CDR2 SMNVEV (reference sequence). The DNA of the CDR3 is TGTGCCAGCAGTATGCCCGGGGCCGGATCTTTGGATTCACCCCTCCACTTT. This codes for CASSMPGAGSLDSPLHF.

This chain connects TRBV28 to TRBJ2-1; 7 bases match TRBD2. This CDR3 spans 11 amino acids. Germline values: CDR1 MDHEN, CDR2 SYDVKM. The CDR3 here is CETSTYNEQFF. The CDR3 DNA reads TGTGAGACTAGCACCTACAATGAGCAGTTCTTC.

This chain connects TRBV9 to TRBJ2-7; weak D call: TRBD1 (7 bases). V was cut by 4 bases and J by 4 bases, with 18 bases left in between. CDR3 length: 15 amino acids. Per the germline V gene, CDR1 is SGDLS and CDR2 is YYNGEE. CDR3 coding DNA: TGTGCCAGCAGCCCTAGGGGGCTAGCGTCGTACGAGCAGTACTTC. It specifies CASSPRGLASYEQYF.

The chain carries TRBV14 and TRBJ2-1; 10 nucleotides agree with TRBD2. This CDR3 has 16 residues. Germline-derived CDR1 and CDR2 are SGHDN and FVKESK. V lost 0 bases to trimming and J lost 3 bases; unmatched junction nucleotides: 2. CDR3 in amino acids: CASSQDRTSGYNEQFF. CDR3 bases: TGTGCCAGCAGCCAAGATCGGACTAGCGGCTACAATGAGCAGTTCTTC.

The rearrangement links TRBV5-1 to TRBJ1-6, with TRBD1 matching 9 bases. The CDR3 sequence is 18 residues long. The trim removed 5 bases at V and 1 base at J, leaving 10 bases unmatched. The germline CDR1 and CDR2 sequences are SGHRS and YFSETQ. For the CDR3, the DNA is TGCGCCAGCAGGACTGGGACAGGGTTGAAATCCTATAATTCACCCCTCCACTTT. Translated: CASRTGTGLKSYNSPLHF.

V is TRBV6-4 and J is TRBJ2-1; 10 bases map to TRBD2. The V segment lost 6 bases and the J segment 6 bases; nucleotides outside the gene matches: 29. Germline-derived CDR1 and CDR2 are MRHNA and SNTAGT. CDR3 length: 22 amino acids. CDR3 bases: TGTGCCAGCAGGGACAGATCACTAGCGGGATGGCATACTAAACCGGAGGGCAATGAGCAGTTCTTC. This gives the protein CASRDRSLAGWHTKPEGNEQFF.

The genes are TRBV10-3 and TRBJ1-5; 8 bases align to TRBD1. J lost 5 bases, V lost 3 bases, and 12 bases had no gene match. CDR1 is ENHRY, CDR2 SYGVKD, per germline. The CDR3 totals 17 residues. The CDR3 is CAISETVGGQGYQPQHF. CDR3 coding DNA: TGTGCCATCAGTGAAACGGTTGGCGGACAGGGCTATCAGCCCCAGCATTTT.

The chain joins TRBV5-1 to TRBJ1-4; 11 bases line up with TRBD1. The CDR3 totals 16 residues. Trimming removed 3 bases from V and 5 bases from J; junction bases left unmatched: 6. Germline V gene data show CDR1 as SGHRS and CDR2 as YFSETQ. The CDR3 loop is CASSWGQGVRNEKLFF. CDR3 nucleotide sequence: TGCGCCAGCAGCTGGGGACAGGGGGTGAGGAATGAAAAACTGTTTTTT.

CDR3 sequence reads: CASSKSTGGHGYTF. As DNA, the CDR3 is TGTGCCAGCAGCAAAAGCACAGGAGGTCATGGCTACACCTTC. The chain combines TRBV21-1 with TRBJ1-2. TRBV21-1 is reported as a pseudogene. The length of the CDR3 is 14 residues.

This clone was seen more than once but under ten times. The chain joins TRBV28 to TRBJ1-5; D uncertain. This CDR3 comprises 14 residues. Germline V gene data show CDR1 as MDHEN and CDR2 as SYDVKM. The V end was cut by 5 bases, the J end by 5 bases, with 13 bases between. CDR3 amino acids: CASSPALAHQPQHF. The CDR3 DNA sequence: TGTGCCAGCAGTCCCGCCTTGGCGCATCAGCCCCAGCATTTT.

The V gene is TRBV7-8, the J gene TRBJ1-2; D is ambiguous. Germline lookup yields CDR1 SGHVS and CDR2 FQNEAQ. The V gene lost 8 bases and the J gene lost 9 bases, with 19 bases spanning the gap. This CDR3 has 13 residues. The CDR3 nucleotides read TGTGCCAGCTCCTCGGATGCCAAGTCGAGCTACACCTTC. Amino acid sequence: CASSSDAKSSYTF. Full variable domain (rest looked up from reference TRBV7-8 and TRBJ1-2): GAGVSQSPRYKVAKRGQDVALRCDPISGHVSLFWYQQALGQGPEFLTYFQNEAQLDKSGLPSDRFFAERPEGSVSTLKIQRTQQEDSAVYLCASSSDAKSSYTFGSGTRLTVV.

The chain carries TRBV7-4 and TRBJ1-5; 7 bases line up with TRBD1. The CDR3 extends over 18 amino acids. The V segment lost 1 base and the J segment 3 bases; nucleotides outside the gene matches: 12. Germline CDR1 reads SGHVT; CDR2 reads SQSDAQ. CDR3 nucleotide sequence: TGTGCCAGCAGCTTAGAAACAGGGGTAAGTGGTGTCAATCAGCCCCAGCATTTT. The encoded protein is CASSLETGVSGVNQPQHF.

This chain links TRBV5-1 with TRBJ2-5; 9 nucleotides match TRBD1. CDR1 and CDR2 (germline): SGHRS, YFSETQ. Trimming took 7 bases from V and 5 from J; bases not matched to a gene: 12. This CDR3 spans 15 amino acids. DNA for the CDR3: TGCGCCAGCGGGGGGAAACAGGGGGCGGCCGAGACCCAGTACTTC. Translated: CASGGKQGAAETQYF.

This CDR3 reads CASSLRTGGYNSPLHF. DNA of the CDR3: TGTGCCAGCAGTTTGAGGACAGGGGGCTATAATTCACCCCTCCACTTT. The J gene is TRBJ1-6, the V gene TRBV27; 10 bases map to TRBD1. The V gene's germline CDR1 is MNHEY and CDR2 SMNVEV (reference sequence). The CDR3 extends over 16 amino acids. Unmatched junction bases numbered 2, after V lost 3 bases and J lost 3 bases.

V and J are TRBV30 and TRBJ2-7; D perhaps matches TRBD2 (6 bases). Germline V gene lookup returns CDR1 GTSNPN and CDR2 SVGIG (reference sequence). Between the trimmed V and J ends, which lost 2 bases and 0 bases, there was a span of 14 bases. The CDR3 consists of 15 residues. CDR3: CAWSRGLFSSYEQYF. The CDR3 bases are TGTGCCTGGAGTAGGGGACTGTTTTCCTCCTACGAGCAGTACTTC. Using reference TRBV30 and TRBJ2-7 for the parts outside the CDR3, the full variable domain is SQTIHQWPATLVQPVGSPLSLECTVEGTSNPNLYWYRQAAGRGLQLLFYSVGIGQISSEVPQNLSASRPQDRQFILSSKKLLLSDSGFYLCAWSRGLFSSYEQYFGPGTRLTVT.

The chain is built from TRBV7-9 and TRBJ2-4; tentatively, D is TRBD1 or TRBD2 (6 bases each). This CDR3 spans 15 amino acids. Trimming removed 5 bases at V and 4 bases at J, with 15 bases between. CDR1 is SEHNR and CDR2 is FQNEAQ in the germline V gene (reference sequence). The DNA for the CDR3 is TGTGCCAGCAGCCTAAGGGGGGACGGGAAAAACATTCAGTACTTC. This encodes CASSLRGDGKNIQYF. The full variable domain, with the rest looked up from reference TRBV7-9 and TRBJ2-4, is DTGVSQNPRHKITKRGQNVTFRCDPISEHNRLYWYRQTLGQGPEFLTYFQNEAQLEKSRLLSDRFSAERPKGSFSTLEIQRTEQGDSAMYLCASSLRGDGKNIQYFGAGTRLSVL.

The J gene is TRBJ1-5, the V gene TRBV10-2, with a possible D match to TRBD1 (5 bases). The ends were cut back, 3 bases at V and 3 bases at J, with 9 bases in the middle. The germline V gene has CDR1 WSHSY and CDR2 SAAADI. The CDR3 loop spans 14 amino acids. CDR3 nucleotides: TGCGCCAGCAGTGACCAGGGCTCCAATCAGCCCCAGCATTTT. Amino acids: CASSDQGSNQPQHF.